Following are 17 T cell receptor beta chains from one sample sequenced in a study of blood T cell repertoires in COVID-19. TCRdb's table, derived via immunoSEQ multiplex PCR, lists solely in-frame clones and lacks some. The repertoire holds about 84,000 clones, with 65% to 85% as singletons. The sample was peripheral blood. These receptors came from a woman aged 80 or older with acute or convalescent COVID-19.

This chain uses TRBV7-9 with TRBJ2-1, with D perhaps matching TRBD2 (5 bases). The CDR3 covers 13 residues. V lost 1 base, J lost 6 bases, and 7 bases lay in between. Germline assignment: CDR1 SEHNR and CDR2 FQNEAQ (reference sequence). The CDR3 sequence is CASSLGEGNEQFF. The CDR3 coding sequence is TGTGCCAGCAGCTTAGGTGAGGGCAATGAGCAGTTCTTC.

The CDR3 coding sequence is TGTGCCAGTAGCCACCCGGACAGAGCAACTAGCGGGAGGGTCTACAATGAGCAGTTCTTC. Its translation: CASSHPDRATSGRVYNEQFF. This sequence joins TRBV19 and TRBJ2-1; 13 bases are shared with TRBD2. Germline-derived CDR1 and CDR2 are LNHDA and SQIVND (reference sequence). Trimming removed 6 bases from V and 3 bases from J; junction bases left unmatched: 17. The CDR3 spans 20 residues.

The chain employs TRBV30 and TRBJ1-2, with TRBD1 matching 7 bases. Germline V gives CDR1 GTSNPN, CDR2 SVGIG (reference sequence). This CDR3 is built from 14 residues. J was trimmed by 5 bases and V by 4 bases; bases with no gene match: 10. The chain's CDR3 is CAWTLRQGWYGYTF. Written as DNA, the CDR3 is TGTGCCTGGACGCTCCGACAGGGCTGGTATGGCTACACCTTC.

The chain couples TRBV14 to TRBJ2-2; 7 bases agree with TRBD1. The germline CDR1 and CDR2 sequences are SGHDN and FVKESK. The length of the CDR3 is 16 residues. Unmatched junction bases numbered 4, after V lost 3 bases and J lost 0 bases. CDR3 loop: CASSQRQGTNTGELFF. Written as DNA, the CDR3 is TGTGCCAGCAGCCAGAGACAGGGCACGAACACCGGGGAGCTGTTTTTT.

On this clone: An end of the junction differs from the germline gene, which may be a read error. The chain is built from TRBV5-1 and TRBJ1-3; 8 positions match TRBD1. The germline gives CDR1 SGHRS, CDR2 YFSETQ. The CDR3 has 13 residues. The CDR3 sequence: CASSLQGANTIYF. CDR3 DNA: TGCGCTAGCAGCTTGCAGGGGGCGAACACCATATATTTT.

V and J are TRBV6-5 and TRBJ1-3, with TRBD1 matching over 9 bases. This CDR3 comprises 15 residues. Trimming cost V 6 bases and J 6 bases; bases outside gene matches: 9. The germline CDR1 and CDR2 sequences are MNHEY and SVGAGI. CDR3 region: CASRGTGFGENTIYF. The DNA for the CDR3 is TGTGCCAGCAGGGGGACAGGGTTTGGCGAAAACACCATATATTTT.

The chain couples TRBV7-2 to TRBJ2-3, with D perhaps TRBD2 (5 bases). Germline V gene data show CDR1 as SGHTA and CDR2 as FQGNSA. V dropped 5 bases and J dropped 6 bases, with 21 bases sitting between them. CDR3 length: 16 amino acids. CDR3 nucleotide sequence: TGTGCCAGCAGCGGAAGCGGTCTTGGAGGCGGGGATACGCAGTATTTT. Protein: CASSGSGLGGGDTQYF. Based on the CDR3 plus reference TRBV7-2 and TRBJ2-3, the full variable domain is GAGVSQSPSNKVTEKGKDVELRCDPISGHTALYWYRQSLGQGLEFLIYFQGNSAPDKSGLPSDRFSAERTGGSVSTLTIQRTQQEDSAVYLCASSGSGLGGGDTQYFGPGTRLTVL.

In regard to this clone: Other DNA sequences in this specimen translate into the identical CDR3. The CDR3 coding sequence is TGTGCCAGTAGCCCTAGCGGGAGCTCCTACAATGAGCAGTTCTTC. This translates into CASSPSGSSYNEQFF. This chain connects TRBV19 to TRBJ2-1; 10 nucleotides agree with TRBD2. This CDR3 spans 15 amino acids. From germline, CDR1 is LNHDA and CDR2 SQIVND (reference sequence). The V and J ends lost 6 bases and 0 bases, in that order; junction bases with no gene match: 2. Filled out from reference TRBV19 and TRBJ2-1, the complete variable domain reads DGGITQSPKYLFRKEGQNVTLSCEQNLNHDAMYWYRQDPGQGLRLIYYSQIVNDFQKGDIAEGYSVSREKKESFPLTVTSAQKNPTAFYLCASSPSGSSYNEQFFGPGTRLTVL.

The chain has TRBV28 and TRBJ2-7; D is uncertain. This CDR3 has 12 amino acids. Germline V gene data show CDR1 as MDHEN and CDR2 as SYDVKM. V was shortened by 6 bases and J by 0 bases, with 6 bases between the two germline ends. In nucleotides, the CDR3 is TGTGCCAGCAGCCCCTCCTCCTACGAGCAGTACTTC. Its translation: CASSPSSYEQYF.

The rearrangement uses TRBV7-2 and TRBJ2-1; 8 positions match TRBD2. Germline V gene lookup returns CDR1 SGHTA and CDR2 FQGNSA. The V gene end was trimmed by 5 bases and the J gene end by 12 bases; junction bases not matched to a gene: 12. The CDR3 covers 14 residues. The CDR3 DNA is TGTGCCAGCAGCCCTACAGCGGGAGCCTTGTTGCAGTTCTTC. Translated, it gives CASSPTAGALLQFF.

The genes are TRBV5-1 and TRBJ2-2, with 8 bases that match TRBD2. With 4 bases clipped from V and 0 bases from J, the junction kept 5 bases outside the gene matches. This CDR3 contains 16 residues. Germline V gene data show CDR1 as SGHRS and CDR2 as YFSETQ. The CDR3 reads CASSPRGGANTGELFF. For the CDR3, the DNA is TGCGCCAGCAGCCCCCGGGGGGGGGCGAACACCGGGGAGCTGTTTTTT.

This sequence joins TRBV18 and TRBJ2-2, with a possible D match to TRBD2 (5 bases). The CDR3 consists of 16 residues. Germline V gene data show CDR1 as KGHSH and CDR2 as LQKENI. V was cut by 0 bases and J by 7 bases, with 15 bases left in between. CDR3 amino acids: CASSPPVARGHGELFF. In DNA, the CDR3 is TGTGCCAGCTCACCACCGGTTGCTCGGGGTCACGGGGAGCTGTTTTTT.

V gene TRBV10-1 combines with J gene TRBJ2-5; 7 bases map to TRBD1. The J segment lost 4 bases and the V segment lost 5 bases, leaving 13 bases of the junction unmatched. The germline V gene has CDR1 WNHNN and CDR2 SYGVQD (reference sequence). CDR3 size: 16 residues. The chain's CDR3 is CASSPPGQSGRETQYF. DNA of the CDR3: TGCGCCAGCAGTCCCCCGGGACAGTCCGGTCGAGAGACCCAGTACTTC.

The V gene is TRBV6-1, the J gene TRBJ1-2; D not resolved. V gave up 3 bases and J gave up 8 bases, with 10 bases separating them. Germline CDR1 MNHNS, CDR2 SASEGT. The length of the CDR3 is 12 residues. CDR3: CASSEVRQGYTF. CDR3 in DNA: TGTGCCAGCAGTGAGGTTCGTCAGGGCTACACCTTC.

The J gene is TRBJ1-4, the V gene TRBV2; possibly TRBD1 for D (6 bases). V was trimmed by 8 bases and J by 8 bases, leaving 18 bases between them. The CDR3 totals 14 residues. The germline gives CDR1 SNHLY, CDR2 FYNNEI. The CDR3 coding sequence is TGTGCCAGCGGTGGGGAGGGGGTCGTGGAAAAACTGTTTTTT. Translated, it gives CASGGEGVVEKLFF.

The CDR3 loop reads CASSPRLAENTEAFF. The CDR3 DNA reads as TGTGCCAGCAGTCCCCGCTTGGCGGAGAACACTGAAGCTTTCTTT. J is TRBJ1-1 and V is TRBV27, with unresolved D. Trimming removed 5 bases at V and 1 base at J, with 14 bases between. The CDR3 contains 15 residues. The germline gives CDR1 MNHEY, CDR2 SMNVEV (reference sequence).

This clone appeared a few times. The V call is TRBV5-7, the J call TRBJ2-3; TRBD1 aligns across 10 bases. TRBV5-7 is an ORF; its function is uncertain. The CDR3 runs to 16 residues. V shed 4 bases and J 4 bases; nucleotides not matched to a gene: 9. CDR3 residues: CASSLWDRGRPDTQYF. CDR3 nucleotide sequence: TGTGCCAGCAGCCTCTGGGACAGGGGTCGGCCAGATACGCAGTATTTT.